This T cell receptor (beta chain) was retrieved from a study of blood T cell repertoires in COVID-19. Turning to the study itself: T cells, B-cell-depleted T cells, or PBMCs supplied cDNA or gDNA.

This CDR3 comprises 14 residues. Per germline, CDR1 SGDLS and CDR2 YYNGEE. The ends were cut back, 0 bases at V and 0 bases at J, with 6 bases in the middle. Authors' analysis steps: From reference gene primer amplification, estimates of nucleated cell counts were derived. Data came from immunoSEQ multiplex PCR; TCRdb stores just in-frame clones and leaves some out. D and trimming were read from the DNA, whereas the V and J calls and clone size are those reported in that table. The sample holds approximately 200,000 clones, 80% to 85% seen once. The chain carries TRBV9 and TRBJ1-1, with D tentatively TRBD1 (6 bases). This TCR was sampled from a woman in her twenties or thirties who had recovered from COVID-19. Sequencing used peripheral blood. The DNA for the CDR3 is TGTGCCAGCAGCGTAGAGGGGGTGAACACTGAAGCTTTCTTT. Residues: CASSVEGVNTEAFF.